These 16 T cell receptor beta chains came from one sample sequenced in a study of blood T cell repertoires in COVID-19. Produced via immunoSEQ multiplex PCR; TCRdb's table is partial and in-frame only. Among 400,000 to 450,000 clones listed, about 91% were seen once. Sample: peripheral blood. All receptors come from a woman between 45 and 60 years old with COVID-19, enrolled during active disease.

The chain carries TRBV7-3 and TRBJ1-3; D may be TRBD1 (6 bases). This CDR3 has 14 amino acids. The ends were cut back, 5 bases at V and 4 bases at J, with 12 bases in the middle. CDR1 and CDR2 from the germline V gene are SGHTA and FQGTGA. This CDR3 reads CASSASGTGNTIYF. The CDR3 region has the DNA TGTGCCAGCAGCGCATCCGGGACAGGAAACACCATATATTTT.

The V call is TRBV25-1, the J call TRBJ2-1, with D possibly TRBD1 on 6 matching bases. V was shortened by 1 base and J by 10 bases, with 17 bases between the two germline ends. The V gene's germline CDR1 is MGHDK and CDR2 SYGVNS. The CDR3 loop spans 15 amino acids. CDR3 DNA sequence: TGTGCCAGCAGTGAATCGTCTTCAAGGGGGAAAGAGCAGTTCTTC. It encodes CASSESSSRGKEQFF.

This sequence joins TRBV19 and TRBJ2-2, with 10 bases that match TRBD2. Germline V CDR1 and CDR2: LNHDA, SQIVND (reference sequence). The CDR3 covers 15 residues. J lost 1 base, V lost 8 bases, and 4 bases had no gene match. The CDR3 coding sequence is TGTGCCAGTCGACCTAGCGGGGGGAACACCGGGGAGCTGTTTTTT. It specifies CASRPSGGNTGELFF.

The V gene is TRBV5-5, the J gene TRBJ1-1; TRBD1 matches 8 bases. The trim removed 1 base at V and 5 bases at J, leaving 4 bases unmatched. From germline, CDR1 is SGHKS and CDR2 YYEKEE (reference sequence). The CDR3 loop spans 14 amino acids. The CDR3 coding sequence is TGTGCCAGCAGCTTGACAGGGGGTCGGACTGAAGCTTTCTTT. Translation gives CASSLTGGRTEAFF.

The chain has TRBV5-6 and TRBJ2-7; TRBD1 matches at 7 bases. Germline V CDR1 and CDR2: SGHDT, YYEEEE. This CDR3 region has 13 residues. V lost 2 bases, J lost 4 bases, and 3 bases stayed unmatched. The CDR3 DNA sequence: TGTGCCAGCAGCTTCAAGGGGGCGTACGAGCAGTACTTC. Translation: CASSFKGAYEQYF.

The chain joins TRBV3-1 (or the pseudogene TRBV3-2) to TRBJ1-4, with TRBD1 identical over 10 bases. The CDR3 is 18 residues long. The junction had 10 bases not matched to a gene; V was cut back by 1 base and J by 5 bases. Germline V lookup: CDR1 LGHDT, CDR2 YNNKEL (reference sequence). CDR3 region: CASSQGRQGAYSNEKLFF. CDR3 nucleotides: TGTGCCAGCAGCCAAGGGAGACAGGGGGCTTATAGCAATGAAAAACTGTTTTTT.

The chain joins TRBV7-9 to TRBJ2-7; 10 bases line up with TRBD1. CDR1 and CDR2 from the germline V gene are SEHNR and FQNEAQ (reference sequence). The CDR3 totals 14 residues. J lost 7 bases, V lost 3 bases, and 6 bases had no gene match. As DNA, the CDR3 is TGTGCCAGCAGCTTGGGACAGGGGCAAAGAGAGCAGTACTTC. Protein: CASSLGQGQREQYF.

The V gene is TRBV5-4, the J gene TRBJ1-6; possibly TRBD1 for D (5 bases). The germline V gene encodes CDR1 SGHNT and CDR2 YYREEE (reference sequence). Deletions cut 0 bases from V and 10 bases from J, with 14 bases between. The CDR3 runs to 15 residues. In nucleotides, the CDR3 is TGTGCCAGCAGCTTGGGGCAGGGCGGAGGGTCACCCCTCCACTTT. Translation gives CASSLGQGGGSPLHF.

The V and J genes are TRBV11-2 and TRBJ2-6; maybe TRBD2 (5 bases). Trimming shortened V by 4 bases and J by 2 bases, and 12 bases separated the two germline ends. The CDR3 has 16 amino acids. The germline V gene has CDR1 SGHAT and CDR2 FQNNGV. The CDR3 DNA reads TGTGCCAGCAGCTCCTGGGCGGGTACTGGGGCCAACGTCCTGACTTTC. Translation: CASSSWAGTGANVLTF.

The chain carries TRBV27 and TRBJ1-1; the match to TRBD1 covers 8 bases. Germline V gene lookup returns CDR1 MNHEY and CDR2 SMNVEV (reference sequence). J was trimmed by 8 bases and V by 5 bases; bases with no gene match: 13. The length of the CDR3 is 15 residues. CDR3 amino acids: CASSLPDRVGREAFF. In DNA form, the CDR3 reads TGTGCCAGCAGTCTGCCGGACAGGGTAGGTAGAGAAGCTTTCTTT.

The chain uses TRBV2 and TRBJ2-7, with 8 bases fitting TRBD1. Per the germline V gene, CDR1 is SNHLY and CDR2 is FYNNEI. The CDR3 totals 12 residues. V lost 6 bases, J lost 2 bases, and 0 bases stayed unmatched. CDR3 in amino acids: CASRDRAYEQYF. CDR3 DNA: TGTGCCAGCAGGGACAGGGCCTACGAGCAGTACTTC.

This clone was recorded only once. The chain uses TRBV5-1 and TRBJ2-6; weak D call: TRBD2 (5 bases). The length of the CDR3 is 16 residues. The V end was cut by 3 bases, the J end by 4 bases, with 14 bases between. Per germline, CDR1 SGHRS and CDR2 YFSETQ. The CDR3 nucleotides are TGCGCCAGCAGCTACCAGGCGGGCGCCGGGGCCAACGTCCTGACTTTC. It encodes CASSYQAGAGANVLTF.

The chain joins TRBV10-3 to TRBJ1-5; no reliable D call. Germline loops: CDR1 ENHRY, CDR2 SYGVKD. This CDR3 region has 15 residues. Trimming took 0 bases from V and 4 from J, leaving 10 bases between them. CDR3 residues: CAISESRETNQPQHF. The CDR3 DNA follows: TGTGCCATCAGTGAGTCGAGGGAAACTAATCAGCCCCAGCATTTT.

The J gene is TRBJ1-2, the V gene TRBV5-1; D gene uncertain. Trimming stripped 0 bases from V and 0 bases from J, with 12 bases between. The CDR3 is 16 amino acids. Germline CDR1 is SGHRS and CDR2 is YFSETQ. The CDR3 spells CASSLATTRANYGYTF. CDR3 DNA sequence: TGCGCCAGCAGCTTGGCGACGACTCGAGCTAACTATGGCTACACCTTC.

This sequence joins TRBV4-1 and TRBJ1-4; a weak D match, TRBD1 (6 bases). The length of the CDR3 is 15 residues. Germline CDR1 and CDR2: MGHRA and YSYEKL. V shed 4 bases and J shed 8 bases, with 17 bases lying between them. CDR3 bases: TGCGCCAGCAGCCTCCTGGGGGGGGCAGGGGAAAAACTGTTTTTT. This gives the protein CASSLLGGAGEKLFF.

This clone was seen a few times. V is TRBV27 and J is TRBJ1-2, with 8 bases lining up with TRBD1. CDR3 size: 14 residues. Per germline, CDR1 MNHEY and CDR2 SMNVEV (reference sequence). After removal of 10 bases from V and 5 bases from J, the junction contained 12 bases not matched to a gene. The CDR3 here is CATYRQGSGYGYTF. DNA of the CDR3: TGTGCCACCTACCGACAGGGGAGTGGGTATGGCTACACCTTC.